This T cell receptor beta chain appears in the sequencing data of a study of shared clonotypes between healthy human individuals. At the level of the study: Ranging from 18 to 49 in age, donors were a couple of women and three men.

Profiling relied on immunoSEQ multiplex PCR, and the TCRdb table lists in-frame clones only, not all of them. The table shows fewer than 650,000 clones, with 60% to 85% occurring only once. This clone was recorded only once. The CDR3 consists of 18 residues. CDR1 SGHDT and CDR2 YYEEEE come from the germline V gene. The trim removed 3 bases at V and 0 bases at J, leaving 8 bases unmatched. Sample: PBMCs. The clonotype was recovered from a woman aged 40 to 55 in good health. Some clones in this sample may be carry-over from other donors' samples. This chain uses TRBV5-6 with TRBJ2-6; TRBD2 agrees at 8 bases. The CDR3 loop is CASSSLLADHSGANVLTF. Written as DNA, the CDR3 is TGTGCCAGCAGCTCCTTACTAGCGGACCACTCTGGGGCCAACGTCCTGACTTTC.